Presented here are 21 T cell receptor beta chains from one specimen sequenced in a study of T cells expressing NK-cell markers. One entry per CDR3 protein, without DNA, is what TCRdb gives after re-calling the 5' RACE reads. Its clone listing holds approximately 440,000 distinct CDR3 sequences. The source material was blood T cells: a sorted CD56 or NKG2C T cell subset, CD4+ or CD8+ T cells, or bulk PBMC T cells (not recorded which). These receptors were obtained from a woman aged 50 to 60 in good health.

The chain combines TRBV10-3 with TRBJ2-2; TCRdb names TRBD1, which stays unverified in the absence of DNA. CDR1 is ENHRY and CDR2 is SYGVKD in the germline V gene. The CDR3 has 18 amino acids. The CDR3 here is CAISEGYTGGANTGELFF.

The rearrangement uses TRBV5-1 and TRBJ2-3; checking the TCRdb D call of TRBD1 is not possible without DNA. Germline V gene lookup returns CDR1 SGHRS and CDR2 YFSETQ. CDR3 size: 14 residues. This CDR3 is CASRSLTGTDTQYF.

The chain carries TRBV5-1 and TRBJ1-2. Germline V lookup: CDR1 SGHRS, CDR2 YFSETQ. CDR3 length equals 14 residues. The CDR3 spells CASSVGLANYGYTF.

V and J are TRBV11-1 and TRBJ2-1; TCRdb selects TRBD1, and the lack of DNA leaves this call unchecked. The germline CDR1 and CDR2 sequences are SGHAT and FQDESV (reference sequence). This CDR3 is built from 17 residues. This chain's CDR3 is CASSYKIFGGGEDEQFF.

V and J are TRBV20-1 and TRBJ1-4. The CDR3 consists of 11 residues. Germline CDR1 and CDR2: DFQATT and SNEGSKA (reference sequence). CDR3 sequence: CSAGSGEKLFF.

The chain carries TRBV5-1 and TRBJ2-5; TCRdb's D call of TRBD2 is untestable without DNA. Germline loops: CDR1 SGHRS, CDR2 YFSETQ. The CDR3 consists of 18 residues. The CDR3 loop reads CASSLVEALGGGQETQYF. The whole variable domain, filled in from reference TRBV5-1 and TRBJ2-5, reads KAGVTQTPRYLIKTRGQQVTLSCSPISGHRSVSWYQQTPGQGLQFLFEYFSETQRNKGNFPGRFSGRQFSNSRSEMNVSTLELGDSALYLCASSLVEALGGGQETQYFGPGTRLLVL.

The chain employs TRBV5-4 and TRBJ1-6; TCRdb lists TRBD1, though no DNA is available to test this call. The CDR3 spans 14 residues. Germline V lookup: CDR1 SGHNT, CDR2 YYREEE (reference sequence). CDR3 in amino acids: CASSLRDRNSPLHF.

This chain connects TRBV3-1 to TRBJ1-2; checking the TCRdb D call of TRBD1 is not possible without DNA. The germline V gene has CDR1 LGHDT and CDR2 YNNKEL (reference sequence). The CDR3 has 13 residues. The CDR3 region is CASSQGPTGGYTF.

The chain links TRBV15 to TRBJ2-5; TCRdb's assignment of TRBD1 cannot be checked, as there is no DNA. The germline V gene encodes CDR1 LNHNV and CDR2 YYDKDF (reference sequence). This CDR3 is built from 15 residues. The CDR3 here is CATSRVTEALGTQYF.

CDR3: CASSAELSSYNEQFF. The genes are TRBV6-2 or TRBV6-3 and TRBJ2-1. The length of the CDR3 is 15 residues. Germline V gene lookup returns CDR1 MNHEY and CDR2 SVGEGT.

This rearrangement joins TRBV6-5 to TRBJ1-1; the TCRdb D gene call, TRBD1, has no DNA to confirm it. Germline V gene data show CDR1 as MNHEY and CDR2 as SVGAGI. The CDR3 loop spans 13 amino acids. CDR3 loop: CASSGTENTEAFF.

The chain has TRBV3-1 and TRBJ2-5; without DNA, the TCRdb call of TRBD2 cannot be checked. Germline V lookup: CDR1 LGHDT, CDR2 YNNKEL (reference sequence). CDR3 length: 17 residues. CDR3 in amino acids: CASSLPGLAGGQETQYF.

The rearrangement joins TRBV5-5 to TRBJ2-3; absent DNA, TCRdb's TRBD1 call cannot be checked. The CDR3 has 15 residues. CDR1 SGHKS and CDR2 YYEKEE come from the germline V gene (reference sequence). CDR3 amino acids: CASSFEQGAGDTQYF.

The gene calls are TRBV4-1 and TRBJ2-5; TCRdb selects TRBD1, and the lack of DNA leaves this call unchecked. Germline CDR1 reads MGHRA; CDR2 reads YSYEKL. CDR3 size: 16 residues. The CDR3 here is CASSQGRRLGEETQYF.

The V and J genes are TRBV5-1 and TRBJ2-7. CDR3 size: 14 residues. In germline, CDR1 is SGHRS, CDR2 YFSETQ. The CDR3: CASSLDSLSYEQYF.

The chain is built from TRBV7-2 and TRBJ2-3; checking the TCRdb D call of TRBD1 is not possible without DNA. The CDR3 runs to 18 residues. Per germline, CDR1 SGHTA and CDR2 FQGNSA. The CDR3 protein is CASSLRFGGTLRTDTQYF.

This sequence joins TRBV7-3 and TRBJ2-5; TCRdb picks TRBD1, but there is no DNA to check that call. The germline CDR1 and CDR2 sequences are SGHTA and FQGTGA. The CDR3 is 13 residues long. Here the CDR3 reads CASSLTEGETQYF.

The rearrangement joins TRBV20-1 to TRBJ2-3; the TRBD2 assignment by TCRdb is unverifiable without DNA. Germline CDR1 is DFQATT and CDR2 is SNEGSKA (reference sequence). The CDR3 is 14 residues long. The chain's CDR3 is CSARLAGITDTQYF.

CDR3 amino acids: CASSDGTSGHNEQFF. The V gene is TRBV5-1, the J gene TRBJ2-1; TCRdb's assignment of TRBD2 cannot be checked, as there is no DNA. This CDR3 is 15 amino acids long. Per germline, CDR1 SGHRS and CDR2 YFSETQ.

The V call is TRBV7-8, the J call TRBJ2-5; TCRdb gives TRBD2 as the D gene, but with no DNA this cannot be confirmed. The CDR3 is made up of 13 amino acids. The germline gives CDR1 SGHVS, CDR2 FQNEAQ. The CDR3 loop is CASSLVRREGLYF.

The chain couples TRBV7-8 to TRBJ2-3; TCRdb gives TRBD1 as the D gene, but with no DNA this cannot be confirmed. The CDR3 contains 14 residues. Germline V gene lookup returns CDR1 SGHVS and CDR2 FQNEAQ. CDR3 region: CASSMDNGVPTQYF.